This T cell receptor beta chain was captured by sequencing in a study of blood T cell repertoires in COVID-19. Looking at the study overall: Whether acute or convalescent, the COVID-19 samples came from the United States, Italy and Spain. T cells, B-cell-depleted T cells, or PBMCs supplied cDNA or gDNA.

Patients in Seattle were enrolled during active infection, then followed longitudinally. Per the study methods: Estimated nucleated cell counts came from reference gene primer amplification. Assay: immunoSEQ multiplex PCR; the TCRdb copy retains only in-frame clones and omits some. D and trimming were read from the DNA, whereas the V and J calls and clone size are those reported in that table. Here the sample spans 200,000 to 250,000 clones, 85% to 90% being singletons. The CDR3 has 15 residues. From germline, CDR1 is SGHTA and CDR2 FQGNSA. The V end was cut by 7 bases, the J end by 5 bases, with 20 bases between.

The sequenced sample consisted of peripheral blood. The sequence derives from a man younger than 45 with COVID-19, enrolled during active disease. This chain links TRBV7-2 with TRBJ1-2, with D possibly matching TRBD1 (6 bases). DNA of the CDR3: TGTGCCAGCAACTTTTATGGACAGTTCGCTTATGGCTACACCTTC. Its translation: CASNFYGQFAYGYTF. The full variable domain, its missing parts supplied by reference TRBV7-2 and TRBJ1-2, is GAGVSQSPSNKVTEKGKDVELRCDPISGHTALYWYRQSLGQGLEFLIYFQGNSAPDKSGLPSDRFSAERTGGSVSTLTIQRTQQEDSAVYLCASNFYGQFAYGYTFGSGTRLTVV.